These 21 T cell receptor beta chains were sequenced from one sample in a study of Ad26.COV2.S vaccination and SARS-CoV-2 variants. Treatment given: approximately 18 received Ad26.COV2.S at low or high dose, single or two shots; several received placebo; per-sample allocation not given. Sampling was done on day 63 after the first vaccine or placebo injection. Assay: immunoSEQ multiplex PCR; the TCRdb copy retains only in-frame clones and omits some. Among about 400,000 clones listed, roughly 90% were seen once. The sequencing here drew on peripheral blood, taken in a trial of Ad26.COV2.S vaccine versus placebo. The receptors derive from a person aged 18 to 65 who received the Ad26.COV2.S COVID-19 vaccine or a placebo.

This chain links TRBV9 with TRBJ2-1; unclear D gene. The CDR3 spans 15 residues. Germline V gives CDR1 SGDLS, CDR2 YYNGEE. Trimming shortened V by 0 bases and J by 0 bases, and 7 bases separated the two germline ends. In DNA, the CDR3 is TGTGCCAGCAGCGTAGCCCCAGGCTCCTACAATGAGCAGTTCTTC. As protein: CASSVAPGSYNEQFF.

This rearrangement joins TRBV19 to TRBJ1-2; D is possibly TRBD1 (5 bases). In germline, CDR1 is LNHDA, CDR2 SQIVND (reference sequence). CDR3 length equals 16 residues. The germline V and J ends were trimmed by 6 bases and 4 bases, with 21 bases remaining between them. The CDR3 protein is CASSPERRREIYGYTF. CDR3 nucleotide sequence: TGTGCCAGTAGCCCAGAAAGACGCAGGGAGATCTATGGCTACACCTTC.

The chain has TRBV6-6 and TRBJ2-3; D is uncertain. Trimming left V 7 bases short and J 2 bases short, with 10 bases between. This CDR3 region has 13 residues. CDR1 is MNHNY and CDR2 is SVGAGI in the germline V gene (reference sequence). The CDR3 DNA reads TGTGCCAGCACCACCGGGTTCACAGATACGCAGTATTTT. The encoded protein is CASTTGFTDTQYF.

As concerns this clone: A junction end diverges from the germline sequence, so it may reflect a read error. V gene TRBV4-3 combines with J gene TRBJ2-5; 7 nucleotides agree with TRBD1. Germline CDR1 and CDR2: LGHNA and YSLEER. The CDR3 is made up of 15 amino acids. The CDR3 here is CASSEEGAVQETQYF. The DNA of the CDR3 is TGCGCCAGCAGCGAAGAGGGGGCGGTTCAAGAGACCCAGTACTTC.

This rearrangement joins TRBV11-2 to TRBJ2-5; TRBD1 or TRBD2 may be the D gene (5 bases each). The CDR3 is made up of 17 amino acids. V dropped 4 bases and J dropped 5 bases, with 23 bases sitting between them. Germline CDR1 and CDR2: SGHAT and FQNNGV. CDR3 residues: CASSYHLSGRSGETQYF. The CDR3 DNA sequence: TGTGCCAGCAGCTACCACCTATCGGGGCGGAGTGGGGAGACCCAGTACTTC.

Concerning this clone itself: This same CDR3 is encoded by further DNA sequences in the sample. CDR3 in DNA: TGTGCCAGCAGCTTAAAGGGGGACGAGCAGTACTTC. Encoded protein: CASSLKGDEQYF. The chain employs TRBV7-3 and TRBJ2-7; possibly TRBD1 for D (6 bases). CDR1 and CDR2 from the germline V gene are SGHTA and FQGTGA. V lost 1 base and J 5 bases, leaving 6 bases between the germline ends. The CDR3 extends over 12 amino acids.

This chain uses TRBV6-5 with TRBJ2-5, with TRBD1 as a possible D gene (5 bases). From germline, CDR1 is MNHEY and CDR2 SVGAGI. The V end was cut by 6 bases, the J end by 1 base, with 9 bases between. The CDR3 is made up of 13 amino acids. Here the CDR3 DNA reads TGTGCCAGCAGCCCCGACAGCCAAGAGACCCAGTACTTC. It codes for CASSPDSQETQYF.

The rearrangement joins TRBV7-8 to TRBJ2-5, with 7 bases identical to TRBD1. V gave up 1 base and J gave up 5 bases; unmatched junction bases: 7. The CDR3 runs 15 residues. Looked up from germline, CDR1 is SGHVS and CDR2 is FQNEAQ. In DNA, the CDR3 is TGTGCCAGCAGCTTAGGGCAAACAGGGGCCGAGACCCAGTACTTC. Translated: CASSLGQTGAETQYF.

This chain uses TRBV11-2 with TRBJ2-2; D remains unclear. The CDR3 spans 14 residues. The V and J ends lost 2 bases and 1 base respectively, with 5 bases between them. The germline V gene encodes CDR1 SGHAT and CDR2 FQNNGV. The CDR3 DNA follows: TGTGCCAGCAGCTTATACCTGAACACCGGGGAGCTGTTTTTT. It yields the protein CASSLYLNTGELFF.

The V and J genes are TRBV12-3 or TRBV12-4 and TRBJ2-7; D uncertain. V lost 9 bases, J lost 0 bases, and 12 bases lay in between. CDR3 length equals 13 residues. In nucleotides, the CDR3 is TGTGCCAGTTCCGGACGCAACTCCTACGAGCAGTACTTC. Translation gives CASSGRNSYEQYF.

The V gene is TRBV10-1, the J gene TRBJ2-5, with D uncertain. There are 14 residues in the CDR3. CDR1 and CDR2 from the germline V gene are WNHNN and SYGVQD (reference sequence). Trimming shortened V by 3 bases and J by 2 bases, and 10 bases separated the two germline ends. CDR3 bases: TGCGCCAGCAGTGAAGGTCGGATACAAGAGACCCAGTACTTC. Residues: CASSEGRIQETQYF.

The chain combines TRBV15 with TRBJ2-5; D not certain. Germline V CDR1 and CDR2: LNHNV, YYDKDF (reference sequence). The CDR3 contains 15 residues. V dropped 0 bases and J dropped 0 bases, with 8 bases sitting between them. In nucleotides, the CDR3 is TGTGCCACCAGCAGAGAACGACCATACCAAGAGACCCAGTACTTC. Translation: CATSRERPYQETQYF.

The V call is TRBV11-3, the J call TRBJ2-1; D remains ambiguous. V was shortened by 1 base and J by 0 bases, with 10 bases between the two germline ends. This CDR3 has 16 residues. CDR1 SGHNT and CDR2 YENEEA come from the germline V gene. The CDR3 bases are TGTGCCAGCAGCTTAGTCGGAGTTAGCTCCTACAATGAGCAGTTCTTC. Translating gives CASSLVGVSSYNEQFF.

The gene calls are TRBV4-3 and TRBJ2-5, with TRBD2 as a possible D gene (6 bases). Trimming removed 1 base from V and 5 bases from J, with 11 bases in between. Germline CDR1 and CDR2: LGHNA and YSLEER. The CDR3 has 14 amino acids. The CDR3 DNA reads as TGCGCCAGCAGCCAAGGGGACTCTAGGGAGACCCAGTACTTC. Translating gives CASSQGDSRETQYF.

CDR3 region: CASSPPGGPYNEQFF. The CDR3 nucleotides read TGTGCCAGCAGCCCCCCGGGGGGGCCCTACAATGAGCAGTTCTTC. J is TRBJ2-1 and V is TRBV7-2; TRBD2 agrees at 8 bases. Trimming took 5 bases from V and 2 from J; bases not matched to a gene: 5. The germline V gene encodes CDR1 SGHTA and CDR2 FQGNSA. The CDR3 is 15 amino acids. Looking up the rest from reference TRBV7-2 and TRBJ2-1 gives the full variable domain: GAGVSQSPSNKVTEKGKDVELRCDPISGHTALYWYRQSLGQGLEFLIYFQGNSAPDKSGLPSDRFSAERTGGSVSTLTIQRTQQEDSAVYLCASSPPGGPYNEQFFGPGTRLTVL.

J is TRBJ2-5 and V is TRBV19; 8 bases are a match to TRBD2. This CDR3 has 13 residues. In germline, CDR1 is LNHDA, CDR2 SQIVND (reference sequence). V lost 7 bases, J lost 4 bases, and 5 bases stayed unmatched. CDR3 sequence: CASMERGTETQYF. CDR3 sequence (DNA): TGTGCCAGTATGGAGCGGGGGACAGAGACCCAGTACTTC. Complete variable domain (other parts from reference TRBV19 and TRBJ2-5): DGGITQSPKYLFRKEGQNVTLSCEQNLNHDAMYWYRQDPGQGLRLIYYSQIVNDFQKGDIAEGYSVSREKKESFPLTVTSAQKNPTAFYLCASMERGTETQYFGPGTRLLVL.

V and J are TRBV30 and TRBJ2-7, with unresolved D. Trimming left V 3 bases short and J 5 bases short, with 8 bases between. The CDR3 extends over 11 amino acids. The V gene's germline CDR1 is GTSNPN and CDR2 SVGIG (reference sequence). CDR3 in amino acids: CAWSASDEQYF. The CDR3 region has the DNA TGTGCCTGGAGCGCCTCTGACGAGCAGTACTTC.

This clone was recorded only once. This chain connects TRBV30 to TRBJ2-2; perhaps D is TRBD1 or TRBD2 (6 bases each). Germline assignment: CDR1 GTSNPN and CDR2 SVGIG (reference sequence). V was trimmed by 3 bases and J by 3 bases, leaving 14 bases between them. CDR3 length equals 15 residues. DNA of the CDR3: TGTGCCTGGAGATTCGGGGGCGGCGACACCGGGGAGCTGTTTTTT. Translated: CAWRFGGGDTGELFF.

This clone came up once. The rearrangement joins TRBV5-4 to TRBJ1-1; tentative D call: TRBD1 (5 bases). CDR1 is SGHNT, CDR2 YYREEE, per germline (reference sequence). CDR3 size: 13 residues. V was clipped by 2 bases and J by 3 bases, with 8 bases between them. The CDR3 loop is CASSFQGDTEAFF. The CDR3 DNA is TGTGCCAGCAGCTTTCAGGGCGACACTGAAGCTTTCTTT.

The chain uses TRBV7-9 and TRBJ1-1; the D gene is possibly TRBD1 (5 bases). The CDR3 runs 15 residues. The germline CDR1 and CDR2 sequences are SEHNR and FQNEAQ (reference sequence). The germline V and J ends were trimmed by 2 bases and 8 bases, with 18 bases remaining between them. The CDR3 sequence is CASSLPSGRNREAFF. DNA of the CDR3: TGTGCCAGCAGCTTACCTTCAGGGCGGAATCGAGAAGCTTTCTTT.

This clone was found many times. The CDR3 nucleotides are TGCGCCAGCAGCCAAGCACTGGGGAACAGCGTCGCTGAAAAACTGTTTTTT. Encoded protein: CASSQALGNSVAEKLFF. This chain joins TRBV4-3 and TRBJ1-4, with D uncertain. CDR1 and CDR2 from the germline V gene are LGHNA and YSLEER. The CDR3 length is 17 residues. V lost 1 base, J lost 7 bases, and 19 bases lay in between.